These 13 T cell receptor beta chains were all obtained from the same sample, sequenced in a study of shared clonotypes between healthy human individuals. The assay was immunoSEQ multiplex PCR, and TCRdb's table has in-frame clones only and misses some. The sample yields roughly 1,800,000 clones, about 95% seen once. Naive CD8 cells lacked CD45RO, underwent positive selection for CCR7 and left out terminally differentiated effector memory CD45RA+ cells. Sequenced material: naive CD8+ T cells sorted from blood. The receptors were sampled from a man between 18 and 35 years old in good health.

The genes are TRBV5-6 and TRBJ1-3; no firm D call. Between the trimmed V and J ends, which lost 1 base and 0 bases, there was a span of 11 bases. The CDR3 loop spans 16 amino acids. The germline gives CDR1 SGHDT, CDR2 YYEEEE. The CDR3 protein is CASSLPPGISGNTIYF. The CDR3 bases are TGTGCCAGCAGCTTGCCCCCCGGGATCTCTGGAAACACCATATATTTT.

The J gene is TRBJ2-1, the V gene TRBV27; tentatively, D is TRBD2 (6 bases). Trimming pared 5 bases from V and 6 bases from J, leaving 14 bases between. Per the germline V gene, CDR1 is MNHEY and CDR2 is SMNVEV (reference sequence). This CDR3 comprises 14 residues. The CDR3 is CASSRGRTGNEQFF. The CDR3 DNA follows: TGTGCCAGCAGTCGGGGGAGAACGGGCAATGAGCAGTTCTTC.

Remarks on this clone: This sample includes further DNA sequences coding for the same CDR3. V and J are TRBV4-3 and TRBJ2-7; TRBD1 matches at 11 bases. Trimming cost V 3 bases and J 4 bases; bases outside gene matches: 2. The CDR3 spans 14 residues. The germline V gene has CDR1 LGHNA and CDR2 YSLEER. CDR3 residues: CASSHGQGAYEQYF. As DNA, the CDR3 is TGCGCCAGCAGCCATGGACAGGGGGCTTACGAGCAGTACTTC.

Note on this clone: Additional DNA sequences in this sample encode the identical CDR3. The chain recombines TRBV13 with TRBJ2-7; D not certain. V lost 0 bases to trimming and J lost 3 bases, with 6 bases between them. The CDR3 sequence is 13 residues long. The germline gives CDR1 PRHDT, CDR2 FYEKMQ (reference sequence). DNA of the CDR3: TGTGCCAGCAGCTTAGGACCTTTCTACGAGCAGTACTTC. It yields the protein CASSLGPFYEQYF.

This chain joins TRBV27 and TRBJ1-2; D call uncertain. Per germline, CDR1 MNHEY and CDR2 SMNVEV (reference sequence). The germline V and J ends were trimmed by 2 bases and 4 bases, with 11 bases remaining between them. This CDR3 comprises 14 residues. The CDR3 loop is CASSLKSGPYGYTF. The CDR3 nucleotides are TGTGCCAGCAGTTTAAAGTCCGGGCCCTATGGCTACACCTTC.

On this clone: Other DNA variants within this sample encode the same CDR3. This chain connects TRBV28 to TRBJ1-2, with D unresolved. Trimming removed 3 bases at V and 4 bases at J, with 6 bases between. CDR3 length: 12 amino acids. Germline V CDR1 and CDR2: MDHEN, SYDVKM. The CDR3 DNA follows: TGTGCCAGCAGTTTCCCCCTCTATGGCTACACCTTC. As protein: CASSFPLYGYTF.

The gene calls are TRBV19 and TRBJ1-1; TRBD1 might be the D (5 bases). This CDR3 is 13 amino acids long. Germline V gene sequence: CDR1 LNHDA, CDR2 SQIVND (reference sequence). In nucleotides, the CDR3 is TGTGCGTCCGCCATGGGGACGAACACTGAAGCTTTCTTT. It codes for CASAMGTNTEAFF.

This rearrangement joins TRBV6-6 to TRBJ1-1, with D possibly TRBD1 on 5 matching bases. The V end lost 7 bases, the J end lost 7 bases, and 13 bases lay between the germline ends. CDR1 and CDR2 (germline): MNHNY, SVGAGI (reference sequence). The CDR3 sequence is 12 residues long. The CDR3 region has the DNA TGTGCCAGCATCGAGGGGCAGGGTGAAGCTTTCTTT. Protein sequence: CASIEGQGEAFF.

The chain joins TRBV15 to TRBJ2-7; D unresolved. CDR1 LNHNV and CDR2 YYDKDF come from the germline V gene (reference sequence). V dropped 3 bases and J dropped 5 bases, with 11 bases sitting between them. The CDR3 length is 13 residues. In DNA form, the CDR3 reads TGTGCCACCAGCAGCAATCGCCGCAACGAGCAGTACTTC. This encodes CATSSNRRNEQYF.

The chain joins TRBV5-4 to TRBJ2-1; 13 bases map to TRBD2. V was pared by 4 bases and J by 8 bases, with 6 bases of the junction left unmatched. CDR3 size: 15 residues. CDR1 is SGHNT and CDR2 is YYREEE in the germline V gene (reference sequence). The CDR3 loop reads CASSPGLAGRDEQFF. The CDR3 DNA is TGTGCCAGCAGCCCGGGACTAGCGGGAAGGGATGAGCAGTTCTTC. Using reference TRBV5-4 and TRBJ2-1 for the parts outside the CDR3, the full variable domain is ETGVTQSPTHLIKTRGQQVTLRCSSQSGHNTVSWYQQALGQGPQFIFQYYREEENGRGNFPPRFSGLQFPNYSSELNVNALELDDSALYLCASSPGLAGRDEQFFGPGTRLTVL.

A single count supports this clone. This rearrangement joins TRBV2 to TRBJ1-5; D is undetermined. The CDR3 consists of 15 residues. Germline V gene data show CDR1 as SNHLY and CDR2 as FYNNEI. The V end lost 2 bases, the J end lost 2 bases, and 10 bases lay between the germline ends. For the CDR3, the DNA is TGTGCCAGCAGTGAATCGGGTTACGGCAATCAGCCCCAGCATTTT. Its translation: CASSESGYGNQPQHF.

CDR3 coding DNA: TGTGCCAGCAGCTTAGCCCCAGGGGGCGGGGGTGACTATGGCTACACCTTC. Its translation: CASSLAPGGGGDYGYTF. The rearrangement joins TRBV11-2 to TRBJ1-2, with 8 bases lining up with TRBD1. V trimming: 1 base; J trimming: 3 bases; junction bases outside the gene matches: 10. Germline CDR1 SGHAT, CDR2 FQNNGV. The CDR3 totals 17 residues.

The chain has TRBV6-1 and TRBJ1-1, with D unclear. Trimming left V 2 bases short and J 1 base short, with 8 bases between. CDR3 length: 14 amino acids. The germline CDR1 and CDR2 sequences are MNHNS and SASEGT. CDR3 loop: CASSEWVSNTEAFF. CDR3 nucleotides: TGTGCCAGCAGTGAATGGGTGTCGAACACTGAAGCTTTCTTT.